This T cell receptor beta chain was observed in a study of blood T cell repertoires in COVID-19. TCRdb's copy holds only in-frame clones and misses some; the assay was immunoSEQ multiplex PCR. Of 150,000 to 200,000 clones listed, 70% to 90% are singletons. CDR1 is GTSNPN, CDR2 SVGIG, per germline (reference sequence). V was shortened by 3 bases and J by 2 bases, with 10 bases between the two germline ends. The CDR3 is made up of 13 amino acids. This clone was seen a single time. This clonotype was sampled from a human donor with active or convalescent COVID-19. The donor label of this sample is uncertain. The chain links TRBV30 to TRBJ2-5; D call uncertain. Sequencing was performed on peripheral blood. CDR3 DNA: TGTGCCTGGAGCCCAGGAAGTCAAGAGACCCAGTACTTC. This encodes CAWSPGSQETQYF.